This TCR beta chain was observed in a study of tumor and adjacent non-tumor tissue in lung cancer. Study-wide points: Normal lung showed higher cumulative top 100 clone frequency than tumor.

CDR3 length: 12 residues. Germline values: CDR1 LGHNT, CDR2 FRNRAP. RNA was extracted from bulk tissue without any cell sorting. Distant lung tissue was collected more than 3 cm away from the tumor edge. The library came from three nested PCR rounds adapted from ARM-PCR protocols. MiXCR, applied by TCRdb to the multiplex PCR reads, yields one record per CDR3 protein. Here the sample spans tens of thousands of distinct CDR3 sequences, 60% to 70% being singletons. As concerns this clonotype: What it binds is unknown. A read error may account for a junction end that differs from germline.

Input material: distant non-tumor lung tissue. V and J are TRBV12-5 and TRBJ1-2; D gene unclear. The receptor was isolated from a middle-aged woman with non-small cell lung cancer. The chain's CDR3 is CAGGFDDYGYTF. In DNA form, the CDR3 reads TGTGCTGGTGGTTTCGATGACTATGGCTACACCTTC. The full variable domain, its missing parts supplied by reference TRBV12-5 and TRBJ1-2, is DARVTQTPRHKVTEMGQEVTMRCQPILGHNTVFWYRQTMMQGLELLAYFRNRAPLDDSGMPKDRFSAEMPDATLATLKIQPSEPRDSAVYFCAGGFDDYGYTFGSGTRLTVV.